The present T cell receptor beta chain was sequenced within a study of beta chain features in type 1 diabetes. To note about this clone: Its antigen is undetermined. Other nucleotide sequences in the sample specify the same CDR3.

General observations from the study: Naive, central memory and Treg TCRB repertoires appeared more alike in patients than in healthy donors.

Sorted populations were all over 95% pure. CDR1 is SGHTA and CDR2 is FQGNSA in the germline V gene. This CDR3 comprises 15 residues. Trimming at V came to 2 bases and at J to 5 bases, leaving 5 bases not matched to a gene. Expressed TCRB transcripts were sequenced because the entire RNA isolate underwent reverse transcription. Around 3.5 million reads on average were seen across naive, central memory and regulatory T cell samples. Assay: immunoSEQ multiplex PCR; the TCRdb copy retains only in-frame clones and omits some. In the table there are around 340,000 clones, around 20% of which are singletons.

The receptor comes from a woman younger than 35 in good health. The rearrangement joins TRBV7-2 to TRBJ2-5; TRBD2 matches 10 bases. The sequenced material came from naive CD4+ T cells from blood. CDR3 coding DNA: TGTGCCAGCAGCTTACAGCGGGGGGGCGGGGAGACCCAGTACTTC. Translation gives CASSLQRGGGETQYF.